These T cell receptor beta chains were read from a single sample in a study of early T cells in non-severe SARS-CoV-2 infection. TCRdb analysed the 5' RACE reads with MiXCR anew, one entry per CDR3 protein. The repertoire has 45,000 to 55,000 distinct CDR3 sequences, about 6.5% of them found once; the top ten carry roughly 2.8%. The material sequenced was whole blood, taken at baseline. These receptors originate from an adult who was a healthcare worker with PCR-confirmed SARS-CoV-2 infection or an uninfected control (not recorded which). The CDR3 runs from the conserved cysteine through the conserved F or W. A D gene is named only where the DNA matches it firmly. Rows give clone size only sometimes, using once, few, many, or a class for an expanded clone.

d_gene: NA; v_gene: TRBV10-3; j_gene: TRBJ2-7; len: 14; abundance: few; CDR3aa: CAISESGSSYEQYF; CDR3nt: TGTGCCATCAGTGAGTCCGGTAGCTCCTACGAGCAGTACTTC
d_gene: TRBD1; v_gene: TRBV12-3/TRBV12-4; j_gene: TRBJ2-5; len: 14; abundance: many; CDR3aa: CASSPEDRRETQYF; CDR3nt: TGTGCCAGCAGTCCGGAGGACAGGCGAGAGACCCAGTACTTC
d_gene: TRBD1; v_gene: TRBV18; j_gene: TRBJ2-7; len: 14; abundance: many; CDR3aa: CASSPRQGDYEQYF; CDR3nt: TGTGCCAGCTCACCCCGACAGGGCGACTACGAGCAGTACTTC
d_gene: NA; v_gene: TRBV9; j_gene: TRBJ2-3; len: 14; abundance: many; CDR3aa: CASTRGALPDTQYF; CDR3nt: TGTGCCAGCACCAGAGGGGCGCTACCGGATACGCAGTATTTT
d_gene: TRBD2; v_gene: TRBV11-2; j_gene: TRBJ2-3; len: 15; abundance: many; CDR3aa: CASSELAGGTDTQYF; CDR3nt: TGTGCCAGCAGCGAACTAGCGGGGGGCACAGATACGCAGTATTTT
d_gene: NA; v_gene: TRBV12-3/TRBV12-4; j_gene: TRBJ2-1; len: 15; abundance: many; CDR3aa: CASRQPWTAVGEQFF; CDR3nt: TGTGCCAGCAGGCAACCCTGGACAGCGGTGGGTGAGCAGTTCTTC
d_gene: NA; v_gene: TRBV7-9; j_gene: TRBJ1-1; len: 13; abundance: NA; CDR3aa: CASSPGPGTEAFF; CDR3nt: TGTGCCAGCAGCCCGGGGCCGGGGACTGAAGCTTTCTTT
d_gene: NA; v_gene: TRBV18; j_gene: TRBJ1-6; len: 14; abundance: NA; CDR3aa: CASSARDEGSPLHF; CDR3nt: TGTGCCAGCTCAGCCCGGGATGAAGGTTCACCCCTCCACTTT
d_gene: NA; v_gene: TRBV19; j_gene: TRBJ1-5; len: 18; abundance: many; CDR3aa: CASRQNPLRPASNQPQHF; CDR3nt: TGTGCCAGTAGACAAAACCCGCTGAGGCCGGCGAGCAATCAGCCCCAGCATTTT
d_gene: NA; v_gene: TRBV20-1; j_gene: TRBJ1-6; len: 16; abundance: few; CDR3aa: CSARVGRTASNSPLHF; CDR3nt: TGCAGTGCTAGAGTGGGAAGGACAGCCTCGAATTCACCCCTCCACTTT
d_gene: NA; v_gene: TRBV20-1; j_gene: TRBJ1-1; len: 12; abundance: NA; CDR3aa: CSAYYMNTEAFF; CDR3nt: TGCAGTGCTTATTACATGAACACTGAAGCTTTCTTT
d_gene: NA; v_gene: TRBV28; j_gene: TRBJ1-5; len: 14; abundance: few; CDR3aa: CASTLTAGNQPQHF; CDR3nt: TGTGCCAGCACCCTGACAGCTGGCAATCAGCCCCAGCATTTT
d_gene: NA; v_gene: TRBV12-3/TRBV12-4; j_gene: TRBJ1-3; len: 14; abundance: NA; CDR3aa: CASSRGSSGNTIYF; CDR3nt: TGTGCCAGCAGTCGCGGGAGCTCTGGAAACACCATATATTTT
d_gene: NA; v_gene: TRBV4-3; j_gene: TRBJ1-1; len: 15; abundance: few; CDR3aa: CASSQDYQVNTEAFF; CDR3nt: TGCGCCAGCAGCCAAGATTATCAGGTTAACACTGAAGCTTTCTTT
d_gene: TRBD2; v_gene: TRBV3-1; j_gene: TRBJ2-5; len: 17; abundance: many; CDR3aa: CASSQEVGRGGPETQYF; CDR3nt: TGTGCCAGCAGCCAAGAAGTCGGGCGGGGGGGCCCTGAGACCCAGTACTTC
d_gene: TRBD2; v_gene: TRBV4-1; j_gene: TRBJ2-3; len: 18; abundance: NA; CDR3aa: CASSPYRTSGGDTDTQYF; CDR3nt: TGCGCCAGCAGCCCTTACCGGACTAGCGGGGGGGACACAGATACGCAGTATTTT
d_gene: NA; v_gene: TRBV6-2/TRBV6-3; j_gene: TRBJ2-1; len: 14; abundance: few; CDR3aa: CASVGASSYNEQFF; CDR3nt: TGTGCCAGCGTGGGGGCGAGCTCCTACAATGAGCAGTTCTTC
d_gene: NA; v_gene: TRBV7-6; j_gene: TRBJ2-7; len: 15; abundance: NA; CDR3aa: CASSLGGSPSYEQYF; CDR3nt: TGTGCCAGCAGCTTAGGTGGCAGTCCCTCCTACGAGCAGTACTTC
d_gene: NA; v_gene: TRBV6-5; j_gene: TRBJ2-1; len: 13; abundance: many; CDR3aa: CASSPPTASEQFF; CDR3nt: TGTGCCAGCAGCCCCCCCACGGCTAGCGAGCAGTTCTTC
d_gene: NA; v_gene: TRBV10-2; j_gene: TRBJ1-1; len: 14; abundance: many; CDR3aa: CASSASGSGTEAFF; CDR3nt: TGCGCCAGCAGTGCATCAGGATCTGGTACTGAAGCTTTCTTT
d_gene: NA; v_gene: TRBV18; j_gene: TRBJ2-5; len: 13; abundance: many; CDR3aa: CASSEGSQETQYF; CDR3nt: TGTGCCAGCTCCGAGGGATCTCAAGAGACCCAGTACTTC
d_gene: TRBD2; v_gene: TRBV10-3; j_gene: TRBJ2-1; len: 15; abundance: many; CDR3aa: CAIRATSGGNNEQFF; CDR3nt: TGTGCCATCAGAGCAACTAGCGGGGGCAACAATGAGCAGTTCTTC
d_gene: NA; v_gene: TRBV11-3; j_gene: TRBJ2-1; len: 11; abundance: NA; CDR3aa: CASGANNEQFF; CDR3nt: TGTGCCAGCGGGGCGAACAATGAGCAGTTCTTC
d_gene: NA; v_gene: TRBV2; j_gene: TRBJ1-5; len: 12; abundance: many; CDR3aa: CASAASNQPQHF; CDR3nt: TGTGCCAGCGCGGCTAGCAATCAGCCCCAGCATTTT
d_gene: NA; v_gene: TRBV4-1; j_gene: TRBJ1-6; len: 17; abundance: NA; CDR3aa: CASSQGASRSYNSPLHF; CDR3nt: TGCGCCAGCAGCCAAGGGGCATCGAGGTCCTATAATTCACCCCTCCACTTT
d_gene: NA; v_gene: TRBV12-3/TRBV12-4; j_gene: TRBJ2-7; len: 14; abundance: once; CDR3aa: CASSAGWRAYEQYF; CDR3nt: TGTGCCAGCAGTGCCGGGTGGAGGGCTTACGAGCAGTACTTC
d_gene: TRBD2; v_gene: TRBV11-2; j_gene: TRBJ2-4; len: 19; abundance: NA; CDR3aa: CASTSPFLAGRGAKNIQYF; CDR3nt: TGTGCCAGCACCTCCCCGTTTCTAGCGGGGCGGGGGGCCAAAAACATTCAGTACTTC
d_gene: TRBD1; v_gene: TRBV5-6; j_gene: TRBJ2-7; len: 15; abundance: many; CDR3aa: CASSLVGQASYEQYF; CDR3nt: TGTGCCAGCAGCTTGGTCGGACAGGCCTCCTACGAGCAGTACTTC
d_gene: NA; v_gene: TRBV28; j_gene: TRBJ2-4; len: 14; abundance: many; CDR3aa: CASLAPARGNIQYF; CDR3nt: TGTGCCAGCCTCGCCCCGGCAAGAGGGAACATTCAGTACTTC
d_gene: NA; v_gene: TRBV3-1; j_gene: TRBJ1-3; len: 14; abundance: NA; CDR3aa: CASSQVLVGNTIYF; CDR3nt: TGTGCCAGCAGCCAAGTCCTTGTTGGAAACACCATATATTTT
d_gene: TRBD1; v_gene: TRBV3-1; j_gene: TRBJ1-5; len: 14; abundance: many; CDR3aa: CASSDRVIHQPQHF; CDR3nt: TGTGCCAGCAGCGACAGGGTAATACATCAGCCCCAGCATTTT
d_gene: NA; v_gene: TRBV20-1; j_gene: TRBJ2-7; len: 15; abundance: NA; CDR3aa: CSASQAGGRSYEQYF; CDR3nt: TGCAGTGCTAGCCAGGCGGGTGGCAGATCCTACGAGCAGTACTTC
d_gene: NA; v_gene: TRBV4-3; j_gene: TRBJ2-2; len: 18; abundance: few; CDR3aa: CASSRWGRSADNTGELFF; CDR3nt: TGCGCCAGCAGCCGTTGGGGCAGGTCAGCTGATAACACCGGGGAGCTGTTTTTT
d_gene: NA; v_gene: TRBV6-4; j_gene: TRBJ2-3; len: 15; abundance: many; CDR3aa: CASSDSAGSTDTQYF; CDR3nt: TGTGCCAGCAGTGACTCTGCAGGGAGCACAGATACGCAGTATTTT
d_gene: TRBD1; v_gene: TRBV30; j_gene: TRBJ1-1; len: 13; abundance: few; CDR3aa: CASQGERGMKAFF; CDR3nt: TGTGCCTCCCAGGGGGAAAGGGGTATGAAAGCTTTCTTT
d_gene: NA; v_gene: TRBV11-2; j_gene: TRBJ2-3; len: 14; abundance: many; CDR3aa: CASSLGSGTDTQYF; CDR3nt: TGTGCCAGCAGCTTAGGCTCAGGCACAGATACGCAGTATTTT
d_gene: TRBD2; v_gene: TRBV19; j_gene: TRBJ2-1; len: 15; abundance: many; CDR3aa: CASRIPGLVTNEQFF; CDR3nt: TGTGCCAGTAGGATTCCGGGACTAGTCACCAATGAGCAGTTCTTC
d_gene: NA; v_gene: TRBV11-3; j_gene: TRBJ1-4; len: 16; abundance: NA; CDR3aa: CASSPPREGKREKLFF; CDR3nt: TGTGCCAGCAGCCCCCCCCGGGAGGGAAAGAGAGAAAAACTGTTTTTT
d_gene: NA; v_gene: TRBV20-1; j_gene: TRBJ2-7; len: 14; abundance: NA; CDR3aa: CSARDIRQDYEQYF; CDR3nt: TGCAGTGCTAGAGATATTAGGCAGGACTACGAGCAGTACTTC
d_gene: NA; v_gene: TRBV10-3; j_gene: TRBJ1-6; len: 15; abundance: many; CDR3aa: CATSTKEPSNLPLHF; CDR3nt: TGTGCCACCTCAACAAAGGAACCCTCAAATTTACCCCTCCACTTT
d_gene: TRBD1; v_gene: TRBV7-2; j_gene: TRBJ1-6; len: 14; abundance: NA; CDR3aa: CASSSTGARTPLHF; CDR3nt: TGTGCCAGCAGCTCTACAGGGGCAAGGACACCCCTCCACTTT
d_gene: NA; v_gene: TRBV12-3/TRBV12-4; j_gene: TRBJ2-3; len: 14; abundance: many; CDR3aa: CASSLRVSKDTQYF; CDR3nt: TGTGCCAGCAGCCTAAGGGTGTCGAAAGATACGCAGTATTTT
d_gene: TRBD2; v_gene: TRBV3-1; j_gene: TRBJ2-4; len: 15; abundance: NA; CDR3aa: CASSQDMAGGPIQYF; CDR3nt: TGTGCCAGCAGCCAAGATATGGCGGGGGGGCCCATTCAGTACTTC
d_gene: NA; v_gene: TRBV29-1; j_gene: TRBJ2-3; len: 11; abundance: many; CDR3aa: CSVTDLDTQYF; CDR3nt: TGCAGCGTGACTGACTTGGATACGCAGTATTTT